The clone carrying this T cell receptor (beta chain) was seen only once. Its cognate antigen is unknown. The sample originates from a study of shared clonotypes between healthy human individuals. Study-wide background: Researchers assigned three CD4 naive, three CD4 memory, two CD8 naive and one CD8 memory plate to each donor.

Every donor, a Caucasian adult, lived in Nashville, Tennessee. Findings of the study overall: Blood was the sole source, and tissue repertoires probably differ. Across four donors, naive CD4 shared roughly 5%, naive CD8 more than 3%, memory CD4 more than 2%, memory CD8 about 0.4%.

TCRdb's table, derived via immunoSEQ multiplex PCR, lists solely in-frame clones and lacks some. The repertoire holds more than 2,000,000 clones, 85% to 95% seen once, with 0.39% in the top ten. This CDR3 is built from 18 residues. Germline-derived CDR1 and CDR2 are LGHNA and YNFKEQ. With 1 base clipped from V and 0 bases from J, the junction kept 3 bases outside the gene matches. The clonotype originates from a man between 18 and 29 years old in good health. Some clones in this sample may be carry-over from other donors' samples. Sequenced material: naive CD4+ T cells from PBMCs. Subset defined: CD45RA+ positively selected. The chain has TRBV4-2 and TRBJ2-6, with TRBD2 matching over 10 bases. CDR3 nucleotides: TGTGCCAGCAGCCAAGTATCTAGCGGGGGCTCTGGGGCCAACGTCCTGACTTTC. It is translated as CASSQVSSGGSGANVLTF.